This TCR beta chain was profiled in a study of cytomegalovirus exposure and HLA in healthy donors. The PCR was carried out with 60 Vbeta primers and 13 Jbeta primers. Here immunoSEQ multiplex PCR was the method, and the copy in TCRdb shows in-frame clones only, minus some. The sample yields fewer than 200,000 clones, roughly 80% seen once. Details on this clone: Its antigen remains unknown.

There are 13 residues in the CDR3. Trimming took 3 bases from V and 0 from J, leaving 6 bases between them. Germline CDR1 reads SEHNR; CDR2 reads FQNEAQ (reference sequence). Findings of the study overall: Among TCR beta chains, those listed as cytomegalovirus-associated numbered over 150. In presence/absence analyses, roughly uniform sequencing depth across donors was assumed.

The V and J genes are TRBV7-9 and TRBJ2-7; D remains ambiguous. The sample was PBMCs. This sequence originates from a woman under 30 in good health and CMV-seronegative. CDR3 sequence: CASSFPRSYEQYF. CDR3 sequence (DNA): TGTGCCAGCAGCTTCCCCCGCTCCTACGAGCAGTACTTC.